This T cell receptor beta chain was recorded in a study of shared clonotypes between healthy human individuals. Generated by immunoSEQ multiplex PCR, the TCRdb table keeps only in-frame clones and is missing some. The table includes about 1.1 million clones, 70% to 85% detected once. Within Nashville, Tennessee resided all donors, each a Caucasian adult. Splitting the CD4+ cells yielded a CD45RA+ naive subset and a CD45RA-negative memory subset. The receptor comes from a man aged 18 to 29 in good health. Some clones in this sample may be carry-over from other donors' samples. The specimen sequenced was memory CD4+ T cells from PBMCs. The subset was: CD45RA-negative fraction.

The CDR3 DNA sequence: TGTGCCAGTTCCTCTCTAACAGGGAGCTCCTACAATGAGCAGTTCTTC. This encodes CASSSLTGSSYNEQFF. This chain uses TRBV19 with TRBJ2-1; D is possibly TRBD1 (6 bases). The CDR3 runs to 16 residues. Germline values: CDR1 LNHDA, CDR2 SQIVND (reference sequence). Trimming pared 8 bases from V and 0 bases from J, leaving 17 bases between.